A selection of T cell receptor beta chains follows, all from one sample in a study of PD-L1 blockade in urothelial cancer. Only in-frame clones appear in the TCRdb table, and some are missing; sequencing was by immunoSEQ multiplex PCR. The table lists about 52,000 clones, 60% to 80% of them singletons. The input for sequencing was PBMCs, taken around atezolizumab (anti-PD-L1) treatment. These receptors were taken from a man between 65 and 85 years old with urothelial cancer. The CDR3 runs from the conserved cysteine through the conserved F or W. The order of the fields is D gene, V gene, clone size, J gene, CDR3 DNA, CDR3 protein. The D gene is left open where the match is weak. Clone size is shown for a subset of rows, as once, few, many or a class of expanded clone.

D gene: TRBD1
V gene: TRBV6-4
clone size: NA
J gene: TRBJ2-2
CDR3 DNA: TGTGCCAGCAGAGGACAGGGCGGCACCGGGGAGCTGTTTTTT
CDR3 protein: CASRGQGGTGELFF

D gene: NA
V gene: TRBV4-2
clone size: many
J gene: TRBJ1-2
CDR3 DNA: TGTGCCAGCAGCCAAGATTCAGGGGCCGCCATCTATGGCTACACCTTC
CDR3 protein: CASSQDSGAAIYGYTF

D gene: NA
V gene: TRBV7-9
clone size: NA
J gene: TRBJ1-5
CDR3 DNA: TGTGCCAGCAGCTTAGGATCCGGGGATGGGAGCAATCAGCCCCAGCATTTT
CDR3 protein: CASSLGSGDGSNQPQHF

D gene: TRBD1
V gene: TRBV2
clone size: few
J gene: TRBJ2-5
CDR3 DNA: TGTGCCAGCAGGGAAGACAGGGAAGAGACCCAGTACTTC
CDR3 protein: CASREDREETQYF

D gene: NA
V gene: TRBV18
clone size: NA
J gene: TRBJ2-1
CDR3 DNA: TGTGCCAGCTCACCGTATACAGGGAGCTCCTACAATGAGCAGTTCTTC
CDR3 protein: CASSPYTGSSYNEQFF

D gene: NA
V gene: TRBV11-1
clone size: NA
J gene: TRBJ2-2
CDR3 DNA: TGTGCCAGCAGCCCTAGCGTGAGAGGGGCCGGGGAGCTGTTTTTT
CDR3 protein: CASSPSVRGAGELFF

D gene: TRBD1
V gene: TRBV27
clone size: once
J gene: TRBJ1-1
CDR3 DNA: TGTGCCAGCAGTCTAGACAGGGGGAACACTGAAGCTTTCTTT
CDR3 protein: CASSLDRGNTEAFF

D gene: NA
V gene: TRBV11-3
clone size: NA
J gene: TRBJ1-1
CDR3 DNA: TGTGCCAGCAGCTTATCAGGGTTTGGTGAAGCTTTCTTT
CDR3 protein: CASSLSGFGEAFF

D gene: TRBD2
V gene: TRBV7-3
clone size: NA
J gene: TRBJ2-1
CDR3 DNA: TGTGCCAGCAGCCCGACCGGGACTAGGGGATACAATGAGCAGTTCTTC
CDR3 protein: CASSPTGTRGYNEQFF

D gene: NA
V gene: TRBV7-9
clone size: NA
J gene: TRBJ1-1
CDR3 DNA: TGTGCCAGCAGCCCAACAGGGAGTTGGGTAATAGAGGCTTTCTTT
CDR3 protein: CASSPTGSWVIEAFF

D gene: TRBD1
V gene: TRBV28
clone size: many
J gene: TRBJ1-2
CDR3 DNA: TGTGCCAGCCGGGGGACAGCTAGCCATGGCTACACCTTC
CDR3 protein: CASRGTASHGYTF

D gene: NA
V gene: TRBV19
clone size: NA
J gene: TRBJ2-4
CDR3 DNA: TGTGCCAGTAGTATAGATACAGGACAAAACATTCAGTACTTC
CDR3 protein: CASSIDTGQNIQYF

D gene: NA
V gene: TRBV5-6
clone size: NA
J gene: TRBJ2-3
CDR3 DNA: TGTGCCAGCAGCTTGCGGTTTGTCGGGGCAGATACGCAGTATTTT
CDR3 protein: CASSLRFVGADTQYF

D gene: NA
V gene: TRBV7-3
clone size: NA
J gene: TRBJ2-2
CDR3 DNA: TGTGCCAGCAGCTTACATACCGGGGAGCTGTTTTTT
CDR3 protein: CASSLHTGELFF

D gene: TRBD1
V gene: TRBV28
clone size: NA
J gene: TRBJ1-2
CDR3 DNA: TGTGCCAGCAGCGGGACAGGGGGCAACGGGAACTATGGCTACACCTTC
CDR3 protein: CASSGTGGNGNYGYTF

D gene: NA
V gene: TRBV28
clone size: NA
J gene: TRBJ1-1
CDR3 DNA: TGTGCCAGCTTCTCGGTCGACACTGAAGCTTTCTTT
CDR3 protein: CASFSVDTEAFF

D gene: TRBD2
V gene: TRBV18
clone size: NA
J gene: TRBJ2-5
CDR3 DNA: TGTGCCAGCTCCGCGGGGGTACAAGAGACCCAGTACTTC
CDR3 protein: CASSAGVQETQYF

D gene: NA
V gene: TRBV7-9
clone size: NA
J gene: TRBJ1-4
CDR3 DNA: TGTGCCAGCAGGCGGGACGGCGATGAAAAACTGTTTTTT
CDR3 protein: CASRRDGDEKLFF

D gene: NA
V gene: TRBV5-1
clone size: NA
J gene: TRBJ2-1
CDR3 DNA: TGCGCCAGCAGCTTGGCTGCAGGGGTAAAAAGCAATGAGCAGTTCTTC
CDR3 protein: CASSLAAGVKSNEQFF

D gene: NA
V gene: TRBV7-2
clone size: few
J gene: TRBJ2-7
CDR3 DNA: TGTGCCAGCAGCTTAGAAAGTGTGATCGGACAATCTATTTACGAGCAGTACTTC
CDR3 protein: CASSLESVIGQSIYEQYF

D gene: NA
V gene: TRBV25-1
clone size: NA
J gene: TRBJ1-4
CDR3 DNA: TGTGCCAGCAGTCGCGGGGGCGCGGGTAATGAAAAACTGTTTTTT
CDR3 protein: CASSRGGAGNEKLFF

D gene: NA
V gene: TRBV6-5
clone size: NA
J gene: TRBJ2-7
CDR3 DNA: TGTGCCAGCAGTTTGGGGGGGGGCTGGAGCGAGCAGTACTTC
CDR3 protein: CASSLGGGWSEQYF

D gene: NA
V gene: TRBV27
clone size: NA
J gene: TRBJ2-7
CDR3 DNA: TGTGCCAGCAGTTCCTCGGGACTCCCCTACGAGCAGTACTTC
CDR3 protein: CASSSSGLPYEQYF

D gene: NA
V gene: TRBV28
clone size: NA
J gene: TRBJ2-7
CDR3 DNA: TGTGCCAGCAAAGGAGGGGCCGAGCAGTACTTC
CDR3 protein: CASKGGAEQYF

D gene: TRBD1
V gene: TRBV10-3
clone size: many
J gene: TRBJ1-1
CDR3 DNA: TGTGCCATCAGTGAGCGGACAGGGCGGACTGAAGCTTTCTTT
CDR3 protein: CAISERTGRTEAFF

D gene: TRBD2
V gene: TRBV19
clone size: once
J gene: TRBJ2-1
CDR3 DNA: TGTGCCAGTAGTATTCGCGACCGGGGGACTACAAGAACCTACAATGAGCAGTTCTTC
CDR3 protein: CASSIRDRGTTRTYNEQFF

D gene: NA
V gene: TRBV5-5
clone size: NA
J gene: TRBJ2-1
CDR3 DNA: TGTGCCAGCAGCTTGGCATCGGGAATTTCCTACAATGAGCAGTTCTTC
CDR3 protein: CASSLASGISYNEQFF

D gene: NA
V gene: TRBV4-3
clone size: once
J gene: TRBJ2-2
CDR3 DNA: TGCGCCAGCAGCTTCGGCAGGGTTGCCGGGGAGCTGTTTTTT
CDR3 protein: CASSFGRVAGELFF

D gene: TRBD1
V gene: TRBV15
clone size: once
J gene: TRBJ2-3
CDR3 DNA: TGTGCCACCAGCAGCCCCAAAGGGGGCAGCGGTAGGACAGATACGCAGTATTTT
CDR3 protein: CATSSPKGGSGRTDTQYF

D gene: NA
V gene: TRBV27
clone size: NA
J gene: TRBJ1-5
CDR3 DNA: TGTGCCAGCAGTTCCACCCCCCTCGGGACACTAAGCAATCAGCCCCAGCATTTT
CDR3 protein: CASSSTPLGTLSNQPQHF

D gene: TRBD1
V gene: TRBV30
clone size: NA
J gene: TRBJ2-5
CDR3 DNA: TGTGCCTGGAGGGGGGGGACAGGGGGCGGAGGGATCCAAGAGACCCAGTACTTC
CDR3 protein: CAWRGGTGGGGIQETQYF

D gene: TRBD1
V gene: TRBV19
clone size: NA
J gene: TRBJ1-5
CDR3 DNA: TGTGCCAGTAGGCGGGACAGGGGGTATAGCAATCAGCCCCAGCATTTT
CDR3 protein: CASRRDRGYSNQPQHF

D gene: NA
V gene: TRBV29-1
clone size: NA
J gene: TRBJ1-3
CDR3 DNA: TGCAGCGTTCAGGGGAGCTCTGGAAACACCATATATTTT
CDR3 protein: CSVQGSSGNTIYF

D gene: TRBD1
V gene: TRBV9
clone size: few
J gene: TRBJ1-3
CDR3 DNA: TGTGCCAGCAGCGTTACAGGGGGAAGGAACACCATATATTTT
CDR3 protein: CASSVTGGRNTIYF

D gene: NA
V gene: TRBV19
clone size: NA
J gene: TRBJ1-2
CDR3 DNA: TGTGCCAGTAGTATTGACCGAGGCTATGGCTACACCTTC
CDR3 protein: CASSIDRGYGYTF

D gene: NA
V gene: TRBV4-2
clone size: few
J gene: TRBJ2-2
CDR3 DNA: TGTGCCAGCAGGGGGGACTCGAACACCGGGGAGCTGTTTTTT
CDR3 protein: CASRGDSNTGELFF

D gene: NA
V gene: TRBV27
clone size: NA
J gene: TRBJ1-2
CDR3 DNA: TGTGCCAGCAGTTTATCAGTCGGAGGTGGCTACACCTTC
CDR3 protein: CASSLSVGGGYTF

D gene: NA
V gene: TRBV5-6
clone size: NA
J gene: TRBJ1-2
CDR3 DNA: TGTGCCAGCAGCTTGGGACTTGACAGGCCGGATGGCTACACCTTC
CDR3 protein: CASSLGLDRPDGYTF

D gene: TRBD1
V gene: TRBV19
clone size: NA
J gene: TRBJ1-1
CDR3 DNA: TGTGCCAGTAGTATGGGGACAGAGACTATAGGGACTGAAGCTTTCTTT
CDR3 protein: CASSMGTETIGTEAFF

D gene: TRBD2
V gene: TRBV28
clone size: NA
J gene: TRBJ2-1
CDR3 DNA: TGTGCCAGCAGTCATAGCGGGAGGGCCTCCTACAATGAGCAGTTCTTC
CDR3 protein: CASSHSGRASYNEQFF

D gene: TRBD1
V gene: TRBV19
clone size: few
J gene: TRBJ2-2
CDR3 DNA: TGTGCCAGTCAGCAAAGGACAGGAGGAAACACCGGGGAGCTGTTTTTT
CDR3 protein: CASQQRTGGNTGELFF

D gene: NA
V gene: TRBV15
clone size: NA
J gene: TRBJ2-5
CDR3 DNA: TGTGCCACCAGCAGAGATTGGGGAGCGGAGAGGCAAGAGACCCAGTACTTC
CDR3 protein: CATSRDWGAERQETQYF

D gene: TRBD1
V gene: TRBV28
clone size: NA
J gene: TRBJ2-1
CDR3 DNA: TGTGCCAGCAGTTTAAGGGGGCACAATGAGCAGTTCTTC
CDR3 protein: CASSLRGHNEQFF

D gene: NA
V gene: TRBV30
clone size: NA
J gene: TRBJ1-4
CDR3 DNA: TGTGCGGTTGGTGGGGCGGAAGAAAAACTGTTTTTT
CDR3 protein: CAVGGAEEKLFF

D gene: TRBD1
V gene: TRBV6-1
clone size: NA
J gene: TRBJ1-4
CDR3 DNA: TGTGCCAGCAGCCGGGACAGGGGAAGCGAAAAACTGTTTTTT
CDR3 protein: CASSRDRGSEKLFF

D gene: TRBD1
V gene: TRBV6-1
clone size: NA
J gene: TRBJ1-1
CDR3 DNA: TGTGCCAGCAGTGGCGGACAGGGGAACACTGAAGCTTTCTTT
CDR3 protein: CASSGGQGNTEAFF

D gene: NA
V gene: TRBV29-1
clone size: NA
J gene: TRBJ2-5
CDR3 DNA: TGCAGCTATTTGAGGGGGTCGATTTCAGCAGAGACCCAGTACTTC
CDR3 protein: CSYLRGSISAETQYF

D gene: TRBD1
V gene: TRBV7-2
clone size: NA
J gene: TRBJ2-5
CDR3 DNA: TGTGCCAGCAGCTTAGCCGGGACAGTAGAAGAGACCCAGTACTTC
CDR3 protein: CASSLAGTVEETQYF

D gene: NA
V gene: TRBV7-3
clone size: NA
J gene: TRBJ1-1
CDR3 DNA: TGTGCCAGCAGCAGCCATGGCGGCACTGAAGCTTTCTTT
CDR3 protein: CASSSHGGTEAFF

D gene: NA
V gene: TRBV7-2
clone size: NA
J gene: TRBJ2-1
CDR3 DNA: TGTGCCAGCAGCTCTAGTATAGGGCAGTTCTTC
CDR3 protein: CASSSSIGQFF

D gene: TRBD1
V gene: TRBV7-9
clone size: NA
J gene: TRBJ1-5
CDR3 DNA: TGTGCCAGCAGCACAGGGACAGGGGGAAGCAATCAGCCCCAGCATTTT
CDR3 protein: CASSTGTGGSNQPQHF

D gene: NA
V gene: TRBV7-9
clone size: NA
J gene: TRBJ2-5
CDR3 DNA: TGTGCCAGCAGCTCGGGCAGACTCCCCAGGGAAGGAGAGACCCAGTACTTC
CDR3 protein: CASSSGRLPREGETQYF

D gene: NA
V gene: TRBV19
clone size: NA
J gene: TRBJ1-2
CDR3 DNA: TGTGCCAGTACTTTGAGGGAGGGGCAGGACTATGGCTACACCTTC
CDR3 protein: CASTLREGQDYGYTF

D gene: NA
V gene: TRBV15
clone size: NA
J gene: TRBJ2-1
CDR3 DNA: TGTGCCACCAGCAGAGATATCCTAAATGAGCAGTTCTTC
CDR3 protein: CATSRDILNEQFF

D gene: NA
V gene: TRBV5-6
clone size: few
J gene: TRBJ1-1
CDR3 DNA: TGTGCCAGCAGCTTGGGGGGGGACACTGAAGCTTTCTTT
CDR3 protein: CASSLGGDTEAFF